Below, 2 T cell receptor beta chains from the same sample are listed, as sequenced in a study of control samples from healthy donors and cancer patients (dated by TCRdb to 2018 to 2020). Libraries were built with the immunoSEQ multiplex PCR assay. TCRdb retrieved this table from immuneACCESS and kept in-frame rearrangements only. Not all clones are present; in checked studies, unresolved V genes account for under half, and no reason is known for the remainder. In all, the sample holds around 94,000 clones, and about nine tenths of those were seen once. About 4% of the sample is taken by the ten largest. Sequencing was performed on blood. These receptors were taken from a woman aged 18-29 years in good health.

The chain recombines TRBV5-8 with TRBJ1-1; the D gene is possibly TRBD1 (6 bases). Germline V gene data show CDR1 as SGHTS and CDR2 as YDEGEE. V lost 1 base to trimming and J lost 4 bases, with 11 bases between them. The CDR3 is 14 residues long. CDR3: CASSLTGWSTEAFF. The DNA of the CDR3 is TGTGCCAGCAGCTTGACAGGGTGGTCCACTGAAGCTTTCTTT.

The chain carries TRBV15 and TRBJ1-2, with D possibly being TRBD1 (5 bases). Germline V gene sequence: CDR1 LNHNV, CDR2 YYDKDF (reference sequence). CDR3 length equals 16 residues. Trimming shortened V by 0 bases and J by 14 bases, and 25 bases separated the two germline ends. The CDR3 loop is CATSRDLGGRAEEYTF. DNA for the CDR3: TGTGCCACCAGCAGAGATCTAGGCGGCAGGGCGGAAGAATATACCTTC.